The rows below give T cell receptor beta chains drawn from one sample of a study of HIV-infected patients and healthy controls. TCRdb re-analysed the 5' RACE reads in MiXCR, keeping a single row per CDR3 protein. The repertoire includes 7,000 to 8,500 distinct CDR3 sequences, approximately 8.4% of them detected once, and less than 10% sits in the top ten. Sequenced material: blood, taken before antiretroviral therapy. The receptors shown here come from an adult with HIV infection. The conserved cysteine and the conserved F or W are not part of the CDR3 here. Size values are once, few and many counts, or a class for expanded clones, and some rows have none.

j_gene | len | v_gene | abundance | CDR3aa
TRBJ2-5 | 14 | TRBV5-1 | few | ASSLEGDRIQETQY
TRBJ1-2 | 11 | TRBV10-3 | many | AITQGSHYGYT
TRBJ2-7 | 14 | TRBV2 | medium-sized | ASSEPRVAASYEQY
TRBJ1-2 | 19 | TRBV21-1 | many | ASSIRPRDRGIDSTNYGYT
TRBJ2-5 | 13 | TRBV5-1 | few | ASSLGPGAQETQY
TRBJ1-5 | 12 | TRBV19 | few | ASSMTGKDQPQH
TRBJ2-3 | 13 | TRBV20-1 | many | SARDLGGGADTQY
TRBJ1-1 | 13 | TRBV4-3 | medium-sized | ASSQDWTGKTEAF
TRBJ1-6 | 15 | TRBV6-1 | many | ASSEFVGQGVNSPLH
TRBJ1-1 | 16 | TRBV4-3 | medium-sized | ASSQDLVEGGGNTEAF
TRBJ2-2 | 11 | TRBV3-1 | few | ASSHRFTGELF
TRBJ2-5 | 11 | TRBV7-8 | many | ASSFRQLETQY
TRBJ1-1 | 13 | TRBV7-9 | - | ASSLARDRSSEAF
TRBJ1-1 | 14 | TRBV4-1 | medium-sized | ASSQDYGGADTEAF
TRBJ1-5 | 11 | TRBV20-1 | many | SANRDSNQPQH
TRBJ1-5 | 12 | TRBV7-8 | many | ASSLTGGNQPQH
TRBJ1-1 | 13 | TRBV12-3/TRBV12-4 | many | ASSPRGNTNTEAF
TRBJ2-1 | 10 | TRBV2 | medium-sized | ASSTDTNEQF
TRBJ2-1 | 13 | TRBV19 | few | ASSITGEVYNEQF
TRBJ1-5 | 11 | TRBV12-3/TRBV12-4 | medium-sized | ASTIGSHQPQH
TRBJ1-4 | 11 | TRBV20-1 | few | SAPGTVREKLF
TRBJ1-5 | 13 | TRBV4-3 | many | ASSQDSGADQPQH
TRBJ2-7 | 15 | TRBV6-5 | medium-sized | ASSYSTPWRRSYEQY
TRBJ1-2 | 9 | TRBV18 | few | ASSILDGYT
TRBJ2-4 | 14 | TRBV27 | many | ASSSRGQGPKNIQY
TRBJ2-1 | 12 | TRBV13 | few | ASSRGQGLNEQF
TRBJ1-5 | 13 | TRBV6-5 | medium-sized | ASRPRTEGYQPQH
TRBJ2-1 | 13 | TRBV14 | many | ASSQFARVYNEQF
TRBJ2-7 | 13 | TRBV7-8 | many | ASSPTGTLAHEQY
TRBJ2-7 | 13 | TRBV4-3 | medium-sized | ASSQDSGQGGEQY
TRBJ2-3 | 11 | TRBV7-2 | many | ASSGYRADTQY
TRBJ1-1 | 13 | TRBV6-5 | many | ASSYSPGLNTEAF
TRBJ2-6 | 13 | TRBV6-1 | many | ASSEGSSGANVLT
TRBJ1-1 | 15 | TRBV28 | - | ASSMGYVDRVRTEAF
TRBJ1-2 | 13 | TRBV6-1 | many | ASTTGGSGNYGYT
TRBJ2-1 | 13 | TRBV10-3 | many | AISEDGSSYNEQF
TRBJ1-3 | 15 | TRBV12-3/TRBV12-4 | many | ASSFYRGNSQRNTIY
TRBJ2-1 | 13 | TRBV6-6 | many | ASSQLSGAYNEQF
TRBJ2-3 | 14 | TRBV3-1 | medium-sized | ASSQVDGRGPDTQY
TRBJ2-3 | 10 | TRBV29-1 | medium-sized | SVIGGADTQY
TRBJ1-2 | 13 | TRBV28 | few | ASSLSGHQNYGYT
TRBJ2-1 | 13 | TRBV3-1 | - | ASSQRTGGAWEQF
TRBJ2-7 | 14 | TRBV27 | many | ASSLNGGGLSYEQY